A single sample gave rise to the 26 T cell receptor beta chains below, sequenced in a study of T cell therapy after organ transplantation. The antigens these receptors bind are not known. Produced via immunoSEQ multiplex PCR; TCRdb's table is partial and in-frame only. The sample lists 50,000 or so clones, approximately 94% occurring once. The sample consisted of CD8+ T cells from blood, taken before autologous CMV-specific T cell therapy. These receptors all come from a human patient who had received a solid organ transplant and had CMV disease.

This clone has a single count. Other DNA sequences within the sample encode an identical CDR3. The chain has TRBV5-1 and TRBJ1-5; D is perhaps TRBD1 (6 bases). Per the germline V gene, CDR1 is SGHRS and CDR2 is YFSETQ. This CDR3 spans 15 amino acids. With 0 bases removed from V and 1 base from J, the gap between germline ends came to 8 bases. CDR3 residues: CASSLGQGSNQPQHF. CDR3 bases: TGCGCCAGCAGCTTGGGGCAGGGGAGCAATCAGCCCCAGCATTTT.

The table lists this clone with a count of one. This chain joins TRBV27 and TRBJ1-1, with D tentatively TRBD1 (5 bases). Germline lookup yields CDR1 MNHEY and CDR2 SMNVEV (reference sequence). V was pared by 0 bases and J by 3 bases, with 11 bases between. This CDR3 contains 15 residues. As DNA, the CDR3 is TGTGCCAGCAGTTTATCGCGGGGAGGGGACACTGAAGCTTTCTTT. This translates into CASSLSRGGDTEAFF.

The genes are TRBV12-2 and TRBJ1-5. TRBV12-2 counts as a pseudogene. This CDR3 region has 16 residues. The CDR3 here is CASRLGNRVEGQPQHF. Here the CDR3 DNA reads TGTGCAAGTCGCTTAGGGAATAGGGTTGAGGGCCAGCCCCAGCATTTT.

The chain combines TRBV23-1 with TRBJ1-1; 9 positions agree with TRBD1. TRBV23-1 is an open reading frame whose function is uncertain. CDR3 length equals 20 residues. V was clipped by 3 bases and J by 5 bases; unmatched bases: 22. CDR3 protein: CASSHPGPGQGRLSQTEAFF. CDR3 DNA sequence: TGCGCCAGCAGTCATCCTGGGCCCGGACAGGGGCGTTTAAGCCAAACTGAAGCTTTCTTT.

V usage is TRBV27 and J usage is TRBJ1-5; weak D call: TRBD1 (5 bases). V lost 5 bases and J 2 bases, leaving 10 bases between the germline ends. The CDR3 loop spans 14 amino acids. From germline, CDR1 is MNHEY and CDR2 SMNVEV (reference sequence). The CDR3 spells CASSIGGGNQPQHF. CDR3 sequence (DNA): TGTGCCAGCAGTATTGGGGGGGGCAATCAGCCCCAGCATTTT.

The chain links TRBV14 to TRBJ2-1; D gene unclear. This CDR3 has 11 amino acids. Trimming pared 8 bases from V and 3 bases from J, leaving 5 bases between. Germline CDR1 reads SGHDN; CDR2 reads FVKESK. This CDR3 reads CASGNYNEQFF. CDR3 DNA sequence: TGTGCCAGCGGGAACTACAATGAGCAGTTCTTC.

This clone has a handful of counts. The CDR3 DNA is TGTGCCAGCAGTTTTTTACTAGCGGGAGGTGAGGATGAGCAGTTCTTC. Its protein product is CASSFLLAGGEDEQFF. V and J are TRBV27 and TRBJ2-1, with 12 bases matching TRBD2. The germline gives CDR1 MNHEY, CDR2 SMNVEV (reference sequence). The J segment lost 8 bases and the V segment lost 3 bases, leaving 8 bases of the junction unmatched. The CDR3 is 16 residues long.

The CDR3 region has the DNA TGTGCCAGCAGTTTAACCAATTCAGGGTATTCGATTGAAGCTTTCTTT. This encodes CASSLTNSGYSIEAFF. This rearrangement joins TRBV27 to TRBJ1-1; a possible D gene is TRBD1 (5 bases). Germline V lookup: CDR1 MNHEY, CDR2 SMNVEV (reference sequence). This CDR3 is 16 amino acids long. V lost 2 bases to trimming and J lost 7 bases, with 20 bases between them.

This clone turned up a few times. The CDR3 loop reads CASSQDRGYTEAFF. The DNA for the CDR3 is TGCGCCAGCAGCCAAGACAGAGGGTACACTGAAGCTTTCTTT. This sequence joins TRBV4-1 and TRBJ1-1; no reliable D call. This CDR3 has 14 amino acids. V lost 0 bases and J 3 bases, leaving 8 bases between the germline ends. CDR1 and CDR2 (germline): MGHRA, YSYEKL.

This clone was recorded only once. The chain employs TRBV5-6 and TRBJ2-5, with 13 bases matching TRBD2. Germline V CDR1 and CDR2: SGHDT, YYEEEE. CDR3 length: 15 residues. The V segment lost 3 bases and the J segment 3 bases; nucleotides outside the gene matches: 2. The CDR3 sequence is CASSWGLAGKETQYF. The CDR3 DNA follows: TGTGCCAGCAGCTGGGGACTAGCGGGAAAAGAGACCCAGTACTTC. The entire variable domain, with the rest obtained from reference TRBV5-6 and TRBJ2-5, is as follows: DAGVTQSPTHLIKTRGQQVTLRCSPKSGHDTVSWYQQALGQGPQFIFQYYEEEERQRGNFPDRFSGHQFPNYSSELNVNALLLGDSALYLCASSWGLAGKETQYFGPGTRLLVL.

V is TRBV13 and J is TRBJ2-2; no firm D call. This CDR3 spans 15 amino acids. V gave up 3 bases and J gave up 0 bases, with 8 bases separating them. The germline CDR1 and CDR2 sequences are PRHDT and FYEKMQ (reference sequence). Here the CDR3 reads CASSLGLPNTGELFF. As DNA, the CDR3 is TGTGCCAGCAGCTTGGGTCTGCCGAACACCGGGGAGCTGTTTTTT.

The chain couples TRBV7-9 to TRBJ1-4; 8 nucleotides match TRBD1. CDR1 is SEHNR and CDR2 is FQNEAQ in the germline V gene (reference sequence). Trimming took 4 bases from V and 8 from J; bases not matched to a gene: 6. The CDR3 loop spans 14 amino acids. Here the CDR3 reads CASSWQGAGEKLFF. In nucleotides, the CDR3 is TGTGCCAGCAGCTGGCAGGGGGCAGGAGAAAAACTGTTTTTT.

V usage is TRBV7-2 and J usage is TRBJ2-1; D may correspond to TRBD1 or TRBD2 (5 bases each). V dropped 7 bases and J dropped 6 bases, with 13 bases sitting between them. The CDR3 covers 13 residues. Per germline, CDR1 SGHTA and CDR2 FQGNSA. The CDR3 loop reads CASTSRGPNEQFF. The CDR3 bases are TGTGCCAGCACCTCCCGGGGCCCCAATGAGCAGTTCTTC.

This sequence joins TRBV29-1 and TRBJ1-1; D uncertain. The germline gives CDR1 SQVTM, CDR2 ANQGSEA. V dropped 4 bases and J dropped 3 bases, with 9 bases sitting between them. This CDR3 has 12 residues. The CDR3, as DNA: TGCAGCGTTGTAGTGGTCGACACTGAAGCTTTCTTT. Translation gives CSVVVVDTEAFF. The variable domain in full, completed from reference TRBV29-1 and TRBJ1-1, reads SAVISQKPSRDICQRGTSLTIQCQVDSQVTMMFWYRQQPGQSLTLIATANQGSEATYESGFVIDKFPISRPNLTFSTLTVSNMSPEDSSIYLCSVVVVDTEAFFGQGTRLTVV.

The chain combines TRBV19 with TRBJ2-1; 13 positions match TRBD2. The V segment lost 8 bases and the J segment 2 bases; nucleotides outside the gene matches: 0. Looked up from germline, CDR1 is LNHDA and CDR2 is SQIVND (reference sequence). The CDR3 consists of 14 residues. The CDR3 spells CASGTSGTYNEQFF. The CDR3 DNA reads TGTGCCAGTGGGACTAGCGGGACCTACAATGAGCAGTTCTTC.

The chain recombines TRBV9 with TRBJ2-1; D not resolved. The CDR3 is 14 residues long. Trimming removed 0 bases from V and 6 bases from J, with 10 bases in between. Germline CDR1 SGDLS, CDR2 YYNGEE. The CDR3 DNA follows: TGTGCCAGCAGCGTAGGCGGTCCCGCCAATGAGCAGTTCTTC. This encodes CASSVGGPANEQFF. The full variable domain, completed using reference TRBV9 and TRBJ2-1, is DSGVTQTPKHLITATGQRVTLRCSPRSGDLSVYWYQQSLDQGLQFLIQYYNGEERAKGNILERFSAQQFPDLHSELNLSSLELGDSALYFCASSVGGPANEQFFGPGTRLTVL.

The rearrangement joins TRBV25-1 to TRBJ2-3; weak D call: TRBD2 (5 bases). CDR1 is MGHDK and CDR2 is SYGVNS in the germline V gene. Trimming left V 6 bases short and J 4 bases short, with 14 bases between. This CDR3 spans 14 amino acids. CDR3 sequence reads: CASRPEGPADTQYF. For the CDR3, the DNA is TGTGCCAGCAGACCCGAGGGCCCGGCAGATACGCAGTATTTT.

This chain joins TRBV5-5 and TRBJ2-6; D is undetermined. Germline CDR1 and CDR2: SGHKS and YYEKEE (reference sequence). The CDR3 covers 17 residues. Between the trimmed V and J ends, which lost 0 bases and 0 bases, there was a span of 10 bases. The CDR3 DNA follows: TGTGCCAGCAGCTTGGTGCAAAAGGGCTCTGGGGCCAACGTCCTGACTTTC. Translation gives CASSLVQKGSGANVLTF.

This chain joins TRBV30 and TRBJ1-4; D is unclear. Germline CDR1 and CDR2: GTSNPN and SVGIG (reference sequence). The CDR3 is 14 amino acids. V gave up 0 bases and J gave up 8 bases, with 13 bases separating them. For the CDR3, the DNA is TGTGCCTGGAGTGTACGTAAGGGTTTGGAAAAACTGTTTTTT. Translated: CAWSVRKGLEKLFF.

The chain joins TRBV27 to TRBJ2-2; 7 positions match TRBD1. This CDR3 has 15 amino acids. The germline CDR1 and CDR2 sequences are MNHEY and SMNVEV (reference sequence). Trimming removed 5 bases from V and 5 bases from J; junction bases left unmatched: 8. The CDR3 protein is CASSQRQGDTGELFF. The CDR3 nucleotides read TGTGCCAGCAGTCAGCGACAGGGTGATACCGGGGAGCTGTTTTTT.

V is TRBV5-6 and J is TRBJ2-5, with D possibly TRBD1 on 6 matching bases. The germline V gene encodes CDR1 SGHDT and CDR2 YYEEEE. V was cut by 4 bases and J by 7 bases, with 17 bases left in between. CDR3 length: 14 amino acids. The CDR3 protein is CASSISGTRMTQYF. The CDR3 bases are TGTGCCAGCAGCATATCCGGGACAAGGATGACCCAGTACTTC.

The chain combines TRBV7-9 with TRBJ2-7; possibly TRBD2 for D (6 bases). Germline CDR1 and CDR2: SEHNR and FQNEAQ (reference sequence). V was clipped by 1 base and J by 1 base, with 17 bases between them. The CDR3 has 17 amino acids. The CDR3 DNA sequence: TGTGCCAGCAGCTTAGGGTCGGAGGGACCCTTTTCCTACGAGCAGTACTTC. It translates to CASSLGSEGPFSYEQYF.

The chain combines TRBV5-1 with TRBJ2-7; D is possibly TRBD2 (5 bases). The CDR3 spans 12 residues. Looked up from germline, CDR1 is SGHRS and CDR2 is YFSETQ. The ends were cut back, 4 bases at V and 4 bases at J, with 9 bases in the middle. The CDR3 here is CASSQTRYEQYF. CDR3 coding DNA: TGCGCCAGCAGCCAAACTAGGTACGAGCAGTACTTC. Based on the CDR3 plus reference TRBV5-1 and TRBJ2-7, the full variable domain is KAGVTQTPRYLIKTRGQQVTLSCSPISGHRSVSWYQQTPGQGLQFLFEYFSETQRNKGNFPGRFSGRQFSNSRSEMNVSTLELGDSALYLCASSQTRYEQYFGPGTRLTVT.

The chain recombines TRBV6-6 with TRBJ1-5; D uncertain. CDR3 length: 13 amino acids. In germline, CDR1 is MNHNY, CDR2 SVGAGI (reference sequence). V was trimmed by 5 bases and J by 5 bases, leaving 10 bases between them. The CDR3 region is CASSPQGDQPQHF. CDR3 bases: TGTGCCAGCAGTCCCCAAGGAGATCAGCCCCAGCATTTT.

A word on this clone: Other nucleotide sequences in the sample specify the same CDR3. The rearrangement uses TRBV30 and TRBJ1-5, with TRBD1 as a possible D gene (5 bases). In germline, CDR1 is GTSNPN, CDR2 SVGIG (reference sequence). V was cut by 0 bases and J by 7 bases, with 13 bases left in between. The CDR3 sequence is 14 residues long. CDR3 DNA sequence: TGTGCCTGGAGTGTAGGGGTGGGGGGGCAGCCCCAGCATTTT. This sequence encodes CAWSVGVGGQPQHF.

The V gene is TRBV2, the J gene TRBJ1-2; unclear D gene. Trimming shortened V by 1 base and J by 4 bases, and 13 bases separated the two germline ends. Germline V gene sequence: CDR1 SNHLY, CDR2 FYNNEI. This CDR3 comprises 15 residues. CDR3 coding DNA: TGTGCCAGCAGTGAAGATCGTCACAGCTTCTATGGCTACACCTTC. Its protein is CASSEDRHSFYGYTF.